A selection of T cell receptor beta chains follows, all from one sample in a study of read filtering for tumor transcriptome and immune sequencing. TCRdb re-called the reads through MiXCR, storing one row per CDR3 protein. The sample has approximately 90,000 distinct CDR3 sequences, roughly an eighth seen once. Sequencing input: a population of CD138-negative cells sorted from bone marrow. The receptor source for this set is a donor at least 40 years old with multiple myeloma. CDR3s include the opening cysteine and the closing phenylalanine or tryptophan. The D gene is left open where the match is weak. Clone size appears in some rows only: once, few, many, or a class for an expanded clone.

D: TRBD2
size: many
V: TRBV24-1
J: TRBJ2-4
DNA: TGTGCCACCAGTGATAGCGGGGGGGCGGACCCTCTAGCCAAAAACATTCAGTACTTC
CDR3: CATSDSGGADPLAKNIQYF

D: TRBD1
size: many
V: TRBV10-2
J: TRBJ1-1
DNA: TGCGCCAGCAGTGTGACAGGGCCGGGCACTGAAGCTTTCTTT
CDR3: CASSVTGPGTEAFF

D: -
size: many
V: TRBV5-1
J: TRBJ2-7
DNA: TGCGCCAGCAGCTGGTCGGACGGTTACTACGAGCAGTACTTC
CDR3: CASSWSDGYYEQYF

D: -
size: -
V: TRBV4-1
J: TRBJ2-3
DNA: TGTGCCAGCAGTCCATGGATAGGGAGCACAGATACGCAGTATTTT
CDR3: CASSPWIGSTDTQYF

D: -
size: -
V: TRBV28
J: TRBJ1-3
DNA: TGTGCCAGCAGTTTACTTCAGGGAAACACCATATATTTT
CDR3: CASSLLQGNTIYF

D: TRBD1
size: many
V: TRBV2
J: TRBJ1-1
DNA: TGTGCCAGAGGACAGGGAGGCACTGAAGCTTTCTTT
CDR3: CARGQGGTEAFF

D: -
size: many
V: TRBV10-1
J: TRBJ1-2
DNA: TGCGCCAGCAGTGAGTCGGGTCTTCCCGGACCGGGAGACTTC
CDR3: CASSESGLPGPGDF

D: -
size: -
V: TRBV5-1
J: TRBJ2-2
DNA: TGCGCCAGCAGCTTGACTCCGAACACCGGGGAGCTGTTTTTT
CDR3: CASSLTPNTGELFF

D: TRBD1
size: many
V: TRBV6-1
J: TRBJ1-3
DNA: TGTGCCAGCATTACGACAGGGGCTGGAAACACCATATATTTT
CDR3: CASITTGAGNTIYF

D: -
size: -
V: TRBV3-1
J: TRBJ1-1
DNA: TGTGCCAGCAGCCAACTAGGGATAAACACTGGAGCTTTCTTT
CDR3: CASSQLGINTGAFF

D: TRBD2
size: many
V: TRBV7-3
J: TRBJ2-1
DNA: TGTGCCAGCAGTTTATTAGGTACCGGGACTAGCGGGAGGCAGGACAATGAGCAGTTCTTC
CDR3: CASSLLGTGTSGRQDNEQFF

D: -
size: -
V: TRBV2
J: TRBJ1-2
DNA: TGTGCCAGCAGTGAAGAGGGGGACGGCTACACCTTC
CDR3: CASSEEGDGYTF

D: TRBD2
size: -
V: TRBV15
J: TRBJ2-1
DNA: TGTGCCACCAGCAGAGGGACTAGCGGACCCTACAATGAGCAGTCCTTC
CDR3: CATSRGTSGPYNEQSF

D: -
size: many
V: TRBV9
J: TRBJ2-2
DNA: TGTGCCAGCAGCGGACGTAGCGGAGCGAACACCGGGGAGCTGTTTTTT
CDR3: CASSGRSGANTGELFF

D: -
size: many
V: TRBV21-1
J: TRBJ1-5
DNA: TGTGCCAGCAGCAAAACCCCTGGGGCTGAGGGATGCAATCAGCCCCAGCATTTT
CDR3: CASSKTPGAEGCNQPQHF

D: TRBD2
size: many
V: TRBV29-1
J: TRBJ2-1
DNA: TGCAGCGTTGATACTAGCGGGAGGGGGAGCCATGAGCAGTTCTTC
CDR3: CSVDTSGRGSHEQFF

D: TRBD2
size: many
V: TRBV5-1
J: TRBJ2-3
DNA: TGCGCCAGCAGCCCCGGGGGGGCGACCACAGATACGCAGTATTTT
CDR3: CASSPGGATTDTQYF

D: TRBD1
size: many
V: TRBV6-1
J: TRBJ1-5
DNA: TGTGCCAGCATACCCGAGAGGGGAGGGGGCATTGGCAATCAGCCCCAGCATTTT
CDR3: CASIPERGGGIGNQPQHF

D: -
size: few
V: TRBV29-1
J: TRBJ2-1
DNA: TGCAGCGTTGAGTCAGCCTCCTACAATGAGCAGTTCTTC
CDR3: CSVESASYNEQFF

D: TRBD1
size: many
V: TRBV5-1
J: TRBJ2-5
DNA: TGCGCCAGCAGCTCCGGACAGGCCCAAGAGACCCAGTACTTC
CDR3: CASSSGQAQETQYF